This entry concerns a single TCR beta chain. Trimming pared 6 bases from V and 4 bases from J, leaving 15 bases between. CDR1 and CDR2 (germline): MNHEY, SMNVEV (reference sequence). The CDR3 is 14 residues long. These data are taken from a study of blood T cell repertoires in COVID-19. About the study: The United States, Italy and Spain were the sources of the acute and convalescent COVID-19 samples. The analysed material was cDNA or gDNA that came from T cells, B-cell-depleted T cells, or PBMCs.

Original handling: Scientists estimated how many nucleated cells there were by amplifying reference gene primers. Assay used: immunoSEQ multiplex PCR; TCRdb lists only in-frame clones, some missing. Clonal size and the V and J genes are those of that table, whereas D and trimming came from the DNA. This table holds roughly 300,000 clones, roughly 86% found once. The chain joins TRBV27 to TRBJ1-2, with D unclear. The sequenced material came from peripheral blood. This TCR came from a woman in her forties or fifties who had recovered from COVID-19. CDR3 loop: CASRGDWAPYGYTF. The CDR3, as DNA: TGTGCCAGCAGGGGAGACTGGGCCCCCTATGGCTACACCTTC.